The rows below give T cell receptor beta chains drawn from one sample of a study of long-term antiretroviral therapy in people with HIV. Assay used: immunoSEQ multiplex PCR; TCRdb lists only in-frame clones, some missing. The data contain 20,000 or so clones, 81% of them singletons. The sequenced sample was unsorted PBMCs, obtained 0.1 years before starting antiretroviral therapy. The receptors were gathered from a man in his forties with HIV. CDR3s include the opening cysteine and the closing phenylalanine or tryptophan. Each record gives: CDR3 DNA, CDR3 protein, J gene, D gene, CDR3 length, V gene, clone size. A D gene is named only where the DNA matches it firmly. A clone size is listed for some rows: how often the clone was seen (once, few, many), or a class if it is expanded.

CDR3 DNA: TGTGCCAGCAGTTTGGGACTAGCGGGGGCAGAGACCCAGTACTTC
CDR3 protein: CASSLGLAGAETQYF
J gene: TRBJ2-5
D gene: TRBD2
CDR3 length: 15
V gene: TRBV27
clone size: -

CDR3 DNA: TGTGCCAGCAGCCATGGCAATTCACCCCTCCACTTT
CDR3 protein: CASSHGNSPLHF
J gene: TRBJ1-6
D gene: -
CDR3 length: 12
V gene: TRBV7-9
clone size: -

CDR3 DNA: TGTGCCAGCAGTCCCTTTCCGGGAGCAAACACCGGGGAGCTGTTTTTT
CDR3 protein: CASSPFPGANTGELFF
J gene: TRBJ2-2
D gene: -
CDR3 length: 16
V gene: TRBV28
clone size: once

CDR3 DNA: TGTGCCAGCAGTGACTTTAGCGGGAGTACAGATACGCAGTATTTT
CDR3 protein: CASSDFSGSTDTQYF
J gene: TRBJ2-3
D gene: TRBD2
CDR3 length: 15
V gene: TRBV25-1
clone size: -

CDR3 DNA: TGCGCCAGCAGCTTCGGGAGCAACACTGAAGCTTTCTTT
CDR3 protein: CASSFGSNTEAFF
J gene: TRBJ1-1
D gene: -
CDR3 length: 13
V gene: TRBV5-1
clone size: -

CDR3 DNA: TGTGCCAGCAGTGACTCGTTTGGGTGGATGGGTGGCAATGAGCAGTTCTTC
CDR3 protein: CASSDSFGWMGGNEQFF
J gene: TRBJ2-1
D gene: -
CDR3 length: 17
V gene: TRBV6-4
clone size: -

CDR3 DNA: TGTGCCAGCAGGGCAGGCTTTTCTGGAAACACCATATATTTT
CDR3 protein: CASRAGFSGNTIYF
J gene: TRBJ1-3
D gene: -
CDR3 length: 14
V gene: TRBV6-5
clone size: -

CDR3 DNA: TGTGCCTGGATACAACGGGGGGGCGCTGAAGCTTTCTTT
CDR3 protein: CAWIQRGGAEAFF
J gene: TRBJ1-1
D gene: -
CDR3 length: 13
V gene: TRBV30
clone size: -

CDR3 DNA: TGTGCCATCAGTGAGAACAGCAATCAGCCCCAGCATTTT
CDR3 protein: CAISENSNQPQHF
J gene: TRBJ1-5
D gene: -
CDR3 length: 13
V gene: TRBV10-3
clone size: -

CDR3 DNA: TGTGCCAGCAGTGTAGGGGAACCCGTGAACACCGGGGAGCTGTTTTTT
CDR3 protein: CASSVGEPVNTGELFF
J gene: TRBJ2-2
D gene: -
CDR3 length: 16
V gene: TRBV2
clone size: -

CDR3 DNA: TGTGCCAGCAGCCCGACCGGGACAGGAATCTCCTACGAGCAGTACTTC
CDR3 protein: CASSPTGTGISYEQYF
J gene: TRBJ2-7
D gene: TRBD1
CDR3 length: 16
V gene: TRBV11-1
clone size: -

CDR3 DNA: TGTGCCAGCAGCTTAGATTTGGTTAGCGGGGGCCAATTCTTC
CDR3 protein: CASSLDLVSGGQFF
J gene: TRBJ2-1
D gene: TRBD2
CDR3 length: 14
V gene: TRBV11-2
clone size: -

CDR3 DNA: TGTGCCAGCTCACCACTTTCGAGGACCCAAGAGACCCAGTACTTC
CDR3 protein: CASSPLSRTQETQYF
J gene: TRBJ2-5
D gene: -
CDR3 length: 15
V gene: TRBV18
clone size: -

CDR3 DNA: TGTGCCAGCAGTTATAGACTAGCGGGATGGAATGAGCAGTTCTTC
CDR3 protein: CASSYRLAGWNEQFF
J gene: TRBJ2-1
D gene: TRBD2
CDR3 length: 15
V gene: TRBV27
clone size: -

CDR3 DNA: TGTGCCAGCAGGGTTGGGCAGGGGGCAGCCTACGAGCAGTACTTC
CDR3 protein: CASRVGQGAAYEQYF
J gene: TRBJ2-7
D gene: TRBD1
CDR3 length: 15
V gene: TRBV27
clone size: -

CDR3 DNA: TGTGCCAGCAGCTTTGGGGTCAGTGAAAAACTGTTTTTT
CDR3 protein: CASSFGVSEKLFF
J gene: TRBJ1-4
D gene: -
CDR3 length: 13
V gene: TRBV7-9
clone size: few

CDR3 DNA: TGTGCCAGCAGCCGGGCTAGGTGGACACCCTCCGAGGGAATCGGGACCCAGTACTTC
CDR3 protein: CASSRARWTPSEGIGTQYF
J gene: TRBJ2-5
D gene: -
CDR3 length: 19
V gene: TRBV14
clone size: -

CDR3 DNA: TGTGCCAGCAGCCCCCCCCGCGGGGGGGGCGTGGGCAATGAGCAGTTCTTC
CDR3 protein: CASSPPRGGGVGNEQFF
J gene: TRBJ2-1
D gene: TRBD2
CDR3 length: 17
V gene: TRBV7-9
clone size: -

CDR3 DNA: TGTGCCAGCAGACCCTCCCTTGGCGCGGGCTACGAGCAGTACTTC
CDR3 protein: CASRPSLGAGYEQYF
J gene: TRBJ2-7
D gene: -
CDR3 length: 15
V gene: TRBV27
clone size: -

CDR3 DNA: TGCGCCAGCAGCTTGAGCCAGGTACCTTCCCGACGGCTGTTTTTT
CDR3 protein: CASSLSQVPSRRLFF
J gene: TRBJ1-4
D gene: -
CDR3 length: 15
V gene: TRBV5-1
clone size: -

CDR3 DNA: TGTGCCAGTCAACAGGGAGAGGGTTCACCCCTCCACTTT
CDR3 protein: CASQQGEGSPLHF
J gene: TRBJ1-6
D gene: -
CDR3 length: 13
V gene: TRBV2
clone size: few

CDR3 DNA: TGCAGCGTTACACAAAACAATGAGCAGTTCTTC
CDR3 protein: CSVTQNNEQFF
J gene: TRBJ2-1
D gene: -
CDR3 length: 11
V gene: TRBV29-1
clone size: -

CDR3 DNA: TGCGCCAGCAGCTCCAAGGGTAGCGGGACAGGTACGCAGTATTTT
CDR3 protein: CASSSKGSGTGTQYF
J gene: TRBJ2-3
D gene: -
CDR3 length: 15
V gene: TRBV4-1
clone size: once

CDR3 DNA: TGCAGTGCTAGCGGGGACTACGAGCAGTACTTC
CDR3 protein: CSASGDYEQYF
J gene: TRBJ2-7
D gene: -
CDR3 length: 11
V gene: TRBV20-1
clone size: few

CDR3 DNA: TGTGCCAGCAGCTGGGACAGGGACGGCTACACCTTC
CDR3 protein: CASSWDRDGYTF
J gene: TRBJ1-2
D gene: TRBD1
CDR3 length: 12
V gene: TRBV5-5
clone size: few

CDR3 DNA: TGTGCCAGCAGTATCTTAGGGACTAGCGGGGCAACGAACACCGGGGAGCTGTTTTTT
CDR3 protein: CASSILGTSGATNTGELFF
J gene: TRBJ2-2
D gene: TRBD2
CDR3 length: 19
V gene: TRBV27
clone size: once

CDR3 DNA: TGTGCCAGCAGCTTTCTGAGGGGAGCATCCACAGATACGCAGTATTTT
CDR3 protein: CASSFLRGASTDTQYF
J gene: TRBJ2-3
D gene: -
CDR3 length: 16
V gene: TRBV11-2
clone size: -

CDR3 DNA: TGTGCCAGCAGTGTGAGCCTGAGGCACACTGAAGCTTTCTTT
CDR3 protein: CASSVSLRHTEAFF
J gene: TRBJ1-1
D gene: -
CDR3 length: 14
V gene: TRBV6-1
clone size: -

CDR3 DNA: TGCGCCAGCAGCCAAGGGCTACTAGCGGGAAAGAAAGATACGCAGTATTTT
CDR3 protein: CASSQGLLAGKKDTQYF
J gene: TRBJ2-3
D gene: TRBD2
CDR3 length: 17
V gene: TRBV4-3
clone size: -

CDR3 DNA: TGTGCCAGCAGCCAAGATCGGGTCCTGGGCCAAGAGACCCAGTACTTC
CDR3 protein: CASSQDRVLGQETQYF
J gene: TRBJ2-5
D gene: -
CDR3 length: 16
V gene: TRBV14
clone size: -

CDR3 DNA: TGTGCCAGCAGCTTGGGGGGGTTTAAGGATACGCAGTATTTT
CDR3 protein: CASSLGGFKDTQYF
J gene: TRBJ2-3
D gene: -
CDR3 length: 14
V gene: TRBV5-6
clone size: -

CDR3 DNA: TGTGCCAGCAGTTTAATCGGGGTAAACGAGCAGTACTTC
CDR3 protein: CASSLIGVNEQYF
J gene: TRBJ2-7
D gene: -
CDR3 length: 13
V gene: TRBV27
clone size: -

CDR3 DNA: TGTGCCAGCAGCCGGGACAGAACTAATGAAAAACTGTTTTTT
CDR3 protein: CASSRDRTNEKLFF
J gene: TRBJ1-4
D gene: TRBD1
CDR3 length: 14
V gene: TRBV5-4
clone size: -

CDR3 DNA: TGTGCCAGCAGTTCCGGGGACCCTCGGTTCTCCGAGCAGTACTTC
CDR3 protein: CASSSGDPRFSEQYF
J gene: TRBJ2-7
D gene: -
CDR3 length: 15
V gene: TRBV28
clone size: -

CDR3 DNA: TGTGCTAGCAGCCCTCGAGCGGGGGGCCACGAGCAGTACTTC
CDR3 protein: CASSPRAGGHEQYF
J gene: TRBJ2-7
D gene: TRBD2
CDR3 length: 14
V gene: TRBV7-7
clone size: -

CDR3 DNA: TGTGCCAGCAGTTACGGACAGGGGTTGGGAGATTCACCCCTCCACTTT
CDR3 protein: CASSYGQGLGDSPLHF
J gene: TRBJ1-6
D gene: TRBD1
CDR3 length: 16
V gene: TRBV6-5
clone size: once

CDR3 DNA: TGTGCCAGCAGGACTTCAATCGGGCAGTACTTC
CDR3 protein: CASRTSIGQYF
J gene: TRBJ2-7
D gene: -
CDR3 length: 11
V gene: TRBV2
clone size: once

CDR3 DNA: TGTGCCAGCAGCCAAGATTGGGGTCAGCCCCAGCATTTT
CDR3 protein: CASSQDWGQPQHF
J gene: TRBJ1-5
D gene: -
CDR3 length: 13
V gene: TRBV14
clone size: -

CDR3 DNA: TGCGCCAGCAGCTGGAGTACGGTGGGAAACACCATATATTTT
CDR3 protein: CASSWSTVGNTIYF
J gene: TRBJ1-3
D gene: -
CDR3 length: 14
V gene: TRBV5-1
clone size: -

CDR3 DNA: TGTGCCGGGGGGACTAGCGGGGATTTAGGGCGATACGAGCAGTACTTC
CDR3 protein: CAGGTSGDLGRYEQYF
J gene: TRBJ2-7
D gene: TRBD2
CDR3 length: 16
V gene: TRBV28
clone size: -

CDR3 DNA: TGTGCCACCAGCAGATCTCGGACAGGACCCGATACGCAGTATTTT
CDR3 protein: CATSRSRTGPDTQYF
J gene: TRBJ2-3
D gene: TRBD1
CDR3 length: 15
V gene: TRBV15
clone size: -

CDR3 DNA: TGTGCCAGCAGCTCAAAGTGGGGGGGAACCGGGGAGCTGTTTTTT
CDR3 protein: CASSSKWGGTGELFF
J gene: TRBJ2-2
D gene: TRBD2
CDR3 length: 15
V gene: TRBV7-2
clone size: -

CDR3 DNA: TGTGCCAGTAGTATAGAACAGATTTATAGCAATCAGCCCCAGCATTTT
CDR3 protein: CASSIEQIYSNQPQHF
J gene: TRBJ1-5
D gene: -
CDR3 length: 16
V gene: TRBV19
clone size: few

CDR3 DNA: TGCGCCAGCAGCTTGACAGCCCCTGGGGCCAACGTCCTGACTTTC
CDR3 protein: CASSLTAPGANVLTF
J gene: TRBJ2-6
D gene: -
CDR3 length: 15
V gene: TRBV5-1
clone size: few

CDR3 DNA: TGTGCCAGCAGCGACGCGGGGTGGTATGGCTACACCTTC
CDR3 protein: CASSDAGWYGYTF
J gene: TRBJ1-2
D gene: -
CDR3 length: 13
V gene: TRBV9
clone size: -

CDR3 DNA: TGTGCCAGTAGTGTACTAGCGAGGGATGAGCAGTTCTTC
CDR3 protein: CASSVLARDEQFF
J gene: TRBJ2-1
D gene: TRBD2
CDR3 length: 13
V gene: TRBV19
clone size: -

CDR3 DNA: TGTGCCAGTAGTATCGACAGGGCCTATGGCTCTGGGGCCAACGTCCTGACTTTC
CDR3 protein: CASSIDRAYGSGANVLTF
J gene: TRBJ2-6
D gene: TRBD1
CDR3 length: 18
V gene: TRBV19
clone size: -

CDR3 DNA: TGTGCCATCAGTGACAGGGGCCGGGGCTCCTACGAGCAGTACTTC
CDR3 protein: CAISDRGRGSYEQYF
J gene: TRBJ2-7
D gene: -
CDR3 length: 15
V gene: TRBV10-3
clone size: -

CDR3 DNA: TGTGCCAGCAGGTATCAGGGACAGCTCTACGAGCAGTACTTC
CDR3 protein: CASRYQGQLYEQYF
J gene: TRBJ2-7
D gene: TRBD1
CDR3 length: 14
V gene: TRBV2
clone size: -

CDR3 DNA: TGTGCCAGCAGCTTTTTCCAGCGGTCCTACGAGCAGTACTTC
CDR3 protein: CASSFFQRSYEQYF
J gene: TRBJ2-7
D gene: -
CDR3 length: 14
V gene: TRBV7-2
clone size: few

CDR3 DNA: TGTGCCAGCAGTATGGACACAAACACCGGGGAGCTGTTTTTT
CDR3 protein: CASSMDTNTGELFF
J gene: TRBJ2-2
D gene: -
CDR3 length: 14
V gene: TRBV7-9
clone size: -

CDR3 DNA: TGTGCCAGCGCTCATAATGGGCACTCCGAGCAGTACTTC
CDR3 protein: CASAHNGHSEQYF
J gene: TRBJ2-7
D gene: -
CDR3 length: 13
V gene: TRBV27
clone size: few

CDR3 DNA: TGTGCCAGCAGCTGGATGGCGGGGGGCACAGATACGCAGTATTTT
CDR3 protein: CASSWMAGGTDTQYF
J gene: TRBJ2-3
D gene: TRBD2
CDR3 length: 15
V gene: TRBV7-3
clone size: -